This TCR beta chain was documented in a study of T cell repertoires in cytomegalovirus infection. The overall study: An indication of both CMV infection and matching HLA type came from public TCR beta signatures.

Regarding the study as a whole: The cumulative frequency of public TCR beta families distinguished individuals who carried CMV together with the relevant HLA. In two of eight donors, the top clonotype was HLA-C-restricted CMV-specific.

TCRdb reprocessed the reads via MiXCR and lists one record per CDR3 protein. The sample carries some 57,000 distinct CDR3 sequences, 33% recorded once. About this clonotype: The antigen is unknown.

This TCR was recovered from a human donor in good health (CMV status not recorded). Some clones in this sample may be carry-over from other donors' samples. The material sequenced was PBMCs, sequenced either directly or after in vitro stimulation (not recorded which).

The CDR3: CASSSRTGHYEQYF. CDR3 bases: TGTGCCAGCAGCTCCCGGACAGGGCACTACGAGCAGTACTTC. V gene TRBV14 combines with J gene TRBJ2-7, with 8 bases lining up with TRBD1. The CDR3 contains 14 residues. V shed 5 bases, J shed 3 bases, and the junction held 6 bases outside the gene matches. Germline V CDR1 and CDR2: SGHDN, FVKESK.